The source of this T cell receptor beta chain is a study of T cell repertoires and Cas9 in healthy adults. General study points: SpCas9-reactive effector T cells were reportedly restrained in vitro by SpCas9-reactive regulatory T cells.

Libraries were prepared by immunoSEQ multiplex PCR; TCRdb keeps only in-frame clonotypes and omits some of them. The repertoire has some 20,000 clones, 91% of them found once; the top ten carry under 2%. A few counts support this clone. Its antigen is currently unknown. With 0 bases removed from V and 10 bases from J, the gap between germline ends came to 13 bases. Germline CDR1 LGHNA, CDR2 YNFKEQ. The CDR3 contains 15 residues. The receptor's source is a human donor in good health. The V gene is TRBV4-2, the J gene TRBJ1-6; D not certain. What was sequenced was CD4+ effector T cells (CD127+, CD25-, CD137-, CD154-) from PBMCs; culture status not recorded. The CDR3: CASSQDIGAGSPLHF. CDR3 nucleotide sequence: TGTGCCAGCAGCCAAGATATAGGTGCGGGGTCACCCCTCCACTTT.